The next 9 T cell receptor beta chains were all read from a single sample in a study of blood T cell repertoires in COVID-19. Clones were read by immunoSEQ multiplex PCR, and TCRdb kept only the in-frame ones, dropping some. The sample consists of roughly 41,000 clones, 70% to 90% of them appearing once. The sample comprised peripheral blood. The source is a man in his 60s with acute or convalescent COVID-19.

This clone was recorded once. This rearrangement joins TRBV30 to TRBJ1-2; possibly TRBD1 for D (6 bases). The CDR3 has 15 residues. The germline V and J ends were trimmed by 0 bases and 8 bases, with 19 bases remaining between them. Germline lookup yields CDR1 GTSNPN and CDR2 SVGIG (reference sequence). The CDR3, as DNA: TGTGCCTGGAGTGTAGGACGTAACAGGGAACGGGGCTACACCTTC. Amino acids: CAWSVGRNRERGYTF.

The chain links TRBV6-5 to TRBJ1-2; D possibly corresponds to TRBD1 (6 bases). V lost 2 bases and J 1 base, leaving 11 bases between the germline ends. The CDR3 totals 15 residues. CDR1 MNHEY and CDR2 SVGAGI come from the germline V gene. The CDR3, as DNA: TGTGCCAGCAGTTACCAAACAGGGCATAACTATGGCTACACCTTC. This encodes CASSYQTGHNYGYTF.

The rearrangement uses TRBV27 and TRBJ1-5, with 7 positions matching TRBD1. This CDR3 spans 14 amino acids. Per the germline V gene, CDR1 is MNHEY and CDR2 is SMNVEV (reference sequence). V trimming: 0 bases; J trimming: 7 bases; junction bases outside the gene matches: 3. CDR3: CASSLSTGRQPQHF. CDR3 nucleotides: TGTGCCAGCAGTTTATCGACAGGGAGGCAGCCCCAGCATTTT.

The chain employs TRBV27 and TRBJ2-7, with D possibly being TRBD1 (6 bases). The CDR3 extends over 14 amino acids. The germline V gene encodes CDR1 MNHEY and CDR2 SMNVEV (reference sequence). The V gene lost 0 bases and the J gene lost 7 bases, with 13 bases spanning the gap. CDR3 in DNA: TGTGCCAGCAGTTTATCGCCAGGGGCCTGGGAGCAGTACTTC. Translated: CASSLSPGAWEQYF.

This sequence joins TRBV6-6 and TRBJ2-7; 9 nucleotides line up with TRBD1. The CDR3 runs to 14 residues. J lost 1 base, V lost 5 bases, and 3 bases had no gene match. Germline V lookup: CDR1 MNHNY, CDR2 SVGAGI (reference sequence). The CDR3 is CASSGTGRSYEQYF. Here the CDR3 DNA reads TGTGCCAGCAGTGGGACAGGGAGGTCCTACGAGCAGTACTTC.

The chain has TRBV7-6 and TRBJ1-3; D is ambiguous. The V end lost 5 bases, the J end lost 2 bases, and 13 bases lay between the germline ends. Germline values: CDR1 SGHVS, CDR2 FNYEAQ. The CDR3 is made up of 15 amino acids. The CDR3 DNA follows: TGTGCCAGCAGCCCCGGCCCCGGGGCTGGAAACACCATATATTTT. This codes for CASSPGPGAGNTIYF.

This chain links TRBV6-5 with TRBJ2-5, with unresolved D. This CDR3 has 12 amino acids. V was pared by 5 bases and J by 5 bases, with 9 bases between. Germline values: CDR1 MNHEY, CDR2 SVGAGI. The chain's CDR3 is CASSPDWETQYF. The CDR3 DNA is TGTGCCAGCAGTCCTGACTGGGAGACCCAGTACTTC.

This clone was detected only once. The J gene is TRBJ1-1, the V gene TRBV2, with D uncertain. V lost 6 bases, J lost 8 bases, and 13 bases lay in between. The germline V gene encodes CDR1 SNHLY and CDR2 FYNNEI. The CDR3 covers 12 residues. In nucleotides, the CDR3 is TGTGCCAGCAGCCGACCGCCGGAGGAAGCTTTCTTT. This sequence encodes CASSRPPEEAFF.

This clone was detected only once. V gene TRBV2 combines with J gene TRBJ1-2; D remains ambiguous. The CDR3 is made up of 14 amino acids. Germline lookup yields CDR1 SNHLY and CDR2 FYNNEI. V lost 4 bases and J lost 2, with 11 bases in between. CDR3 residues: CASSAFEGNYGYTF. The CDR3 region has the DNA TGTGCCAGCAGTGCCTTCGAGGGAAACTATGGCTACACCTTC.